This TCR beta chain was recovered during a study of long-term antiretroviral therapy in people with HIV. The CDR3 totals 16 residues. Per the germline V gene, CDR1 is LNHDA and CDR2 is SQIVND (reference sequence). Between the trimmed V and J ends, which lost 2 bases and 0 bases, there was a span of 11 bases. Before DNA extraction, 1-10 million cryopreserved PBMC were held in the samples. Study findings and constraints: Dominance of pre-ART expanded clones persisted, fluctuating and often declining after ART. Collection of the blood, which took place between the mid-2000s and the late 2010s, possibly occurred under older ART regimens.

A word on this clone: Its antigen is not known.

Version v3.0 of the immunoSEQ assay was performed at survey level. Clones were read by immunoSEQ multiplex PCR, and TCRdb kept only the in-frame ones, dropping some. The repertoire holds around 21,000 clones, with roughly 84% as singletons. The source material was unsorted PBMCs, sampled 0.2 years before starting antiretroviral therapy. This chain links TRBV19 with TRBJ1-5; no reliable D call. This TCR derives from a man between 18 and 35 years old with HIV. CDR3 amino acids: CASSIYSVYSNQPQHF. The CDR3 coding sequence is TGTGCCAGTAGTATATATTCCGTTTATAGCAATCAGCCCCAGCATTTT. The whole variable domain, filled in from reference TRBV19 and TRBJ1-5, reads DGGITQSPKYLFRKEGQNVTLSCEQNLNHDAMYWYRQDPGQGLRLIYYSQIVNDFQKGDIAEGYSVSREKKESFPLTVTSAQKNPTAFYLCASSIYSVYSNQPQHFGDGTRLSIL.